The rows below give T cell receptor beta chains drawn from one sample of a study of CD8 T cells in ankylosing spondylitis. MiXCR was run by TCRdb on the 5' RACE reads, yielding one entry per CDR3 protein. This table holds some 250,000 distinct CDR3 sequences, 20% to 30% found once. Sequences were obtained from blood, either unsorted or a sorted T cell fraction (not recorded which). All receptors come from a male donor with ankylosing spondylitis or in good health (not recorded which). Each CDR3 is given with its conserved first and last residue. A D gene is named only where the DNA matches it firmly. The size field is filled for only some rows; it gives once, few, many or a size class.

DNA: TGTGCCATCAGTGGAGGGGGCACAGATACGCAGTATTTT
CDR3: CAISGGGTDTQYF
size: NA
J: TRBJ2-3
D: NA
V: TRBV10-3

DNA: TGCAGTGCTAGAAGCGTTAGCACAGATACGCAGTATTTT
CDR3: CSARSVSTDTQYF
size: many
J: TRBJ2-3
D: NA
V: TRBV20-1

DNA: TGTGCCAGCAGTGAAGAGCAGAGCGGGGGCACAGATACGCAGTATTTT
CDR3: CASSEEQSGGTDTQYF
size: NA
J: TRBJ2-3
D: TRBD2
V: TRBV6-1

DNA: TGCAGTGCTAGAAGGACGGGGACAGGGAGAGAGACCCAGTACTTC
CDR3: CSARRTGTGRETQYF
size: NA
J: TRBJ2-5
D: TRBD1
V: TRBV20-1

DNA: TGCAGTGCCCGACAGAGATATGGCTACACCTTC
CDR3: CSARQRYGYTF
size: many
J: TRBJ1-2
D: NA
V: TRBV20-1

DNA: TGTGCCACCAGTGATTACGGGGCCTCCTACAATGAGCAGTTCTTC
CDR3: CATSDYGASYNEQFF
size: many
J: TRBJ2-1
D: NA
V: TRBV24-1

DNA: TGCAGTGCTATCAGGACAGGGCCGAACACCGGGGAGCTGTTTTTT
CDR3: CSAIRTGPNTGELFF
size: NA
J: TRBJ2-2
D: TRBD1
V: TRBV20-1

DNA: TGTGCCAGCAGCGTAGGGGGCAGTCGGACCGGGGAGCTGTTTTTT
CDR3: CASSVGGSRTGELFF
size: NA
J: TRBJ2-2
D: NA
V: TRBV9

DNA: TGCAGTGCTAGCCGGGGGGGGGCTAATATTCCCCTCCACTTT
CDR3: CSASRGGANIPLHF
size: many
J: TRBJ1-6
D: NA
V: TRBV20-1

DNA: TGCAGTGCTAGTGGGACAGGGGGAAGAATCGCGGACTACGAGCAGTACTTC
CDR3: CSASGTGGRIADYEQYF
size: few
J: TRBJ2-7
D: TRBD1
V: TRBV20-1

DNA: TGTGCCAGCAGGTTCGACAGTGCCTCAGATACGCAGTATTTT
CDR3: CASRFDSASDTQYF
size: NA
J: TRBJ2-3
D: NA
V: TRBV2

DNA: TGCAGTGCTAGTATACGACAGGTGGGCGGTGAGACCCAGTACTTC
CDR3: CSASIRQVGGETQYF
size: many
J: TRBJ2-5
D: NA
V: TRBV20-1

DNA: TGTGCCCTCACCGCCAGGCGGGGAATCACATGGAACACCGGGGAGCTGTTTTTT
CDR3: CALTARRGITWNTGELFF
size: few
J: TRBJ2-2
D: NA
V: TRBV12-3/TRBV12-4

DNA: TGCAGTGGAGCGACTAGCGGATACAATGAGCAGTTCTTC
CDR3: CSGATSGYNEQFF
size: many
J: TRBJ2-1
D: TRBD2
V: TRBV20-1

DNA: TGTGCCAGCAGTTACTCTGGGGGAGAAGAGACCCAGTACTTC
CDR3: CASSYSGGEETQYF
size: few
J: TRBJ2-5
D: NA
V: TRBV6-5

DNA: TGTGCCACCAGTGATCGGACAGGGGGTAGCGATGAGCAGTTCTTC
CDR3: CATSDRTGGSDEQFF
size: many
J: TRBJ2-1
D: TRBD1
V: TRBV24-1

DNA: TGCAGTGCTAGAGTGAGCAGTGAACTAACTTCACCCCTCCACTTT
CDR3: CSARVSSELTSPLHF
size: many
J: TRBJ1-6
D: NA
V: TRBV20-1

DNA: TGTGCCAGCAATCTTGGAGTCTCAGATACGCAGTATTTT
CDR3: CASNLGVSDTQYF
size: NA
J: TRBJ2-3
D: NA
V: TRBV6-2/TRBV6-3

DNA: TGTGCCAGCAGCCAAGACAGGGTATCCGGGGCCAACGTCCTGACTTTC
CDR3: CASSQDRVSGANVLTF
size: few
J: TRBJ2-6
D: NA
V: TRBV4-2

DNA: TGCAGCATGCGGGCCTTCACAGATACGCAGTATTTT
CDR3: CSMRAFTDTQYF
size: few
J: TRBJ2-3
D: NA
V: TRBV29-1

DNA: TGCAGCGTTGAAGGCACGGGACAGGGGATTCTCGAGCAGTACTTC
CDR3: CSVEGTGQGILEQYF
size: few
J: TRBJ2-7
D: TRBD1
V: TRBV29-1

DNA: TGCAGTGCTCAGCACCACTCTGGAAACACCATATATTTT
CDR3: CSAQHHSGNTIYF
size: few
J: TRBJ1-3
D: NA
V: TRBV20-1

DNA: TGCGCCAGAAGCATCGGACTAGGGGTGGAGACCCAGTACTTC
CDR3: CARSIGLGVETQYF
size: once
J: TRBJ2-5
D: TRBD2
V: TRBV5-1

DNA: TGTGCCAGCAGTCCTTTAGGGGGGGGGGCCTACAATGAGCAGTTCTTC
CDR3: CASSPLGGGAYNEQFF
size: few
J: TRBJ2-1
D: NA
V: TRBV12-3/TRBV12-4

DNA: TGTGCCATCAGTGATTTCACGGGGACAGCGGTTTACGAGCAGTACTTC
CDR3: CAISDFTGTAVYEQYF
size: NA
J: TRBJ2-7
D: TRBD1
V: TRBV10-3

DNA: TGTGCCAGCAGTTCGACAGGGCGACTTACCTACGAGCAGTACTTC
CDR3: CASSSTGRLTYEQYF
size: few
J: TRBJ2-7
D: TRBD1
V: TRBV12-3/TRBV12-4

DNA: TGTGCCAGCACACGCACAGGGGGAAGAAGTGGCTACACCTTC
CDR3: CASTRTGGRSGYTF
size: many
J: TRBJ1-2
D: TRBD1
V: TRBV12-3/TRBV12-4